A selection of T cell receptor beta chains follows, all from one sample in a study of cytomegalovirus exposure and HLA in healthy donors. The data were produced by immunoSEQ multiplex PCR, yet TCRdb's version contains in-frame clones alone and is incomplete. The table has about 54,000 clones, approximately 82% seen once. The sequencing input was PBMCs. All receptors come from a woman aged 18 to 35 in good health and CMV-seronegative. Each CDR3 is given with its conserved first and last residue.

TRBV30,TRBJ1-2,CAWSFPGGGPPTF
TRBV11-2,TRBJ2-1,CASSPSGSQDEQFF
TRBV5-8,TRBJ2-7,CASSSLAGENEQYF
TRBV9,TRBJ2-2,CASSVAGLGGNTGELFF
TRBV29-1,TRBJ2-7,CSVGGLNFYEQYF
TRBV5-1,TRBJ2-7,CASSLGQGFPIF
TRBV9,TRBJ2-1,CASTAGVSSGRYNEQFF
TRBV5-1,TRBJ1-2,CASSFAGTGYGYTF
TRBV4-2,TRBJ1-5,CASSRQGAQPQHF
TRBV12-5,TRBJ1-2,CASGEPGTGYGYTF
TRBV30,TRBJ2-3,CAWTLLTDTQYF
TRBV2,TRBJ2-1,CASKGERGWGSYNEQFF
TRBV7-9,TRBJ1-2,CASSKLQKPYGYTF
TRBV5-6,TRBJ1-3,CASSLQGNGNTIYF
TRBV5-4,TRBJ1-2,CASSGRGIGYGYTF
TRBV29-1,TRBJ2-6,CSVGEESGANVLTF
TRBV5-6,TRBJ2-1,CASSLAGGPPANEQFF
TRBV6-1,TRBJ2-7,CASSMGGQGTYEQYF
TRBV18,TRBJ2-4,CASSPSGLAKNSQYF
TRBV19,TRBJ1-1,CASISAGVMNTEAFF
TRBV5-1,TRBJ2-7,CASSLRDRVIDEQYF
TRBV10-3,TRBJ1-1,CAISESPVNTEAFF
TRBV30,TRBJ2-7,CAWSQGTRPGGPSYEQYF
TRBV19,TRBJ1-4,CASSIRDRSATNEKLFF
TRBV6-4,TRBJ2-1,CASSDGEGLGLDEQFF
TRBV5-1,TRBJ1-1,CASSLDGRTEAFF
TRBV18,TRBJ1-5,CASSPAGNSNQPQHF
TRBV9,TRBJ1-1,CASSPLGGNTEAFF
TRBV7-2,TRBJ2-3,CASSPGLAADTQYF
TRBV7-9,TRBJ2-1,CASSRTSGYNEQFF
TRBV11-2,TRBJ2-7,CASRPTQGESYEQYF
TRBV27,TRBJ1-2,CASGGYRGPDNYGYTF
TRBV7-3,TRBJ2-2,CASSPGLAGAGELFF
TRBV15,TRBJ2-1,CATSRVATGVDDEQFF
TRBV29-1,TRBJ2-7,CSVEAPSSYEQYF
TRBV5-1,TRBJ2-1,CASSWGLEAYNEQFF
TRBV7-3,.,CASSLGTSPFYEQYF
TRBV4-1,TRBJ2-7,CASSVWTSGPSSYEQYF
TRBV7-2,TRBJ2-7,CASSSTKLTSYEQYF
TRBV6-4,TRBJ2-1,CASSDSTSGDYNEQFF
TRBV2,TRBJ2-7,CAARGGYEQYF
TRBV9,TRBJ2-6,CASSVGTSGRAPGANGLTF
TRBV13,TRBJ2-1,CASSMTGTRNEQFF
TRBV27,TRBJ1-1,CASSLSRTGEAFF
TRBV7-3,TRBJ2-1,CASSPSGNYNEQFF
TRBV6-1,TRBJ2-7,CASSEALQGPYEQYF
TRBV5-1,TRBJ2-2,CASSEGHDTGELFF
TRBV5-6,TRBJ1-1,CASSQAPGTLNTEAFF
TRBV30,TRBJ2-3,CAWSLRTVEGQYF